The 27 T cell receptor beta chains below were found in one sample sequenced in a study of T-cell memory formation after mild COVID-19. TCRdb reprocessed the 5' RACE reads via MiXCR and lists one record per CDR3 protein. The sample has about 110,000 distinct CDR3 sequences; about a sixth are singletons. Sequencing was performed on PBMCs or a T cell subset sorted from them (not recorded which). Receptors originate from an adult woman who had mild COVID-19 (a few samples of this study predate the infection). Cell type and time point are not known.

CDR3 DNA: TGTGCCAGCAGCTATTGGGCAGGGAATGGCTACACCTTC. Protein sequence: CASSYWAGNGYTF. The chain carries TRBV2 and TRBJ1-2; D is possibly TRBD1 (5 bases). Germline CDR1 and CDR2: SNHLY and FYNNEI. The CDR3 is 13 residues long. Trimming cost V 6 bases and J 6 bases, with 14 bases left between them.

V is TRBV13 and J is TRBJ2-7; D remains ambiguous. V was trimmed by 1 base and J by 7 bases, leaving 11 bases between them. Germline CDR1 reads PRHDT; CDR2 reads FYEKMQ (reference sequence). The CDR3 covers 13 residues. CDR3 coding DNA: TGTGCCAGCAGCTTAGTGAGTAGCAGGGAGCAGTACTTC. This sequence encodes CASSLVSSREQYF.

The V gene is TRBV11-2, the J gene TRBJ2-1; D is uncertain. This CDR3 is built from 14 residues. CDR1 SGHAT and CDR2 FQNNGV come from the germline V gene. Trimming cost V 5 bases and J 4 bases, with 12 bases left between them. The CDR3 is CASSPGTEYNEQFF. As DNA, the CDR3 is TGTGCCAGCAGCCCCGGCACAGAATACAATGAGCAGTTCTTC.

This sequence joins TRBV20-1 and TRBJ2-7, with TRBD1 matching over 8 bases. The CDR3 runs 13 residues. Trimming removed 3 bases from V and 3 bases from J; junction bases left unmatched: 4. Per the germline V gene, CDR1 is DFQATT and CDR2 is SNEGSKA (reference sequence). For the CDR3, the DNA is TGCAGTGCTAGGAGACAGGGGCTCTACGAGCAGTACTTC. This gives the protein CSARRQGLYEQYF.

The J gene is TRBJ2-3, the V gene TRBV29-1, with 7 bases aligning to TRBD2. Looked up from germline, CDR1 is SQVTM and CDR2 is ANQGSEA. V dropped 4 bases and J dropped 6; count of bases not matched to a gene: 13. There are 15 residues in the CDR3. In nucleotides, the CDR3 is TGCAGCGTTGCGTTTCGGGAGGACAATTTGGATACGCAGTATTTT. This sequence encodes CSVAFREDNLDTQYF.

CDR3 DNA sequence: TGTGCCAGCAGCAAAGGAGAGAGTATAAACACTGAAGCTTTCTTT. Translating it yields CASSKGESINTEAFF. The chain recombines TRBV21-1 with TRBJ1-1. TRBV21-1 represents a pseudogene. This CDR3 is 15 amino acids long.

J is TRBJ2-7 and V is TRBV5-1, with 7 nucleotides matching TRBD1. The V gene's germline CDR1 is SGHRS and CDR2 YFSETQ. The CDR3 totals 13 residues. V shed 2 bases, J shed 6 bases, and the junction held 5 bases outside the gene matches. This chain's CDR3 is CASSLTGESEQYF. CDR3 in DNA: TGCGCCAGCAGCTTAACAGGGGAGTCCGAGCAGTACTTC.

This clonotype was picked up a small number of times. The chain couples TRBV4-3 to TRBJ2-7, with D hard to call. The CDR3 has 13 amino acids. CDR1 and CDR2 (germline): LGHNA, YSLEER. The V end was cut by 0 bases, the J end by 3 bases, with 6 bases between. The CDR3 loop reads CASSQDALYEQYF. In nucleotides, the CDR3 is TGCGCCAGCAGCCAAGATGCCCTCTACGAGCAGTACTTC.

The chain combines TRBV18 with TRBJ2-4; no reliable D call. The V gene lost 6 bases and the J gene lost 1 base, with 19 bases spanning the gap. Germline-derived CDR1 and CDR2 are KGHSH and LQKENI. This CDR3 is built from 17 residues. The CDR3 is CASSIRVYPEAKNIQYF. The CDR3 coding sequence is TGTGCCAGCTCCATCCGGGTCTACCCAGAGGCCAAAAACATTCAGTACTTC.

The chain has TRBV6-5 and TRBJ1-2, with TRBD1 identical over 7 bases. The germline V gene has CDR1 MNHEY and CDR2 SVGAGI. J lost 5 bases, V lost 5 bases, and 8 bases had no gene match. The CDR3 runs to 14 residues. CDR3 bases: TGTGCCAGCAGTCCCAGACAGGGCGGGTATGGCTACACCTTC. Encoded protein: CASSPRQGGYGYTF.

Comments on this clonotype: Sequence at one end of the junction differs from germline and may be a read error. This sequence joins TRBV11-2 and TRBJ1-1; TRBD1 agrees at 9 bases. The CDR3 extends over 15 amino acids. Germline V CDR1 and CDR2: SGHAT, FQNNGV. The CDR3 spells CSSSPTSGQGPEAFF. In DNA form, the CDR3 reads TGTTCCAGCAGCCCAACCTCGGGACAGGGCCCTGAAGCTTTCTTT.

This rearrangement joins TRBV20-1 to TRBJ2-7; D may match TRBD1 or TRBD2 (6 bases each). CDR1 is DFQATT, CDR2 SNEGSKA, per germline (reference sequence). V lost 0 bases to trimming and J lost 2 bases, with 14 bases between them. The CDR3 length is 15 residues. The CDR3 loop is CSARDRGEPPYEQYF. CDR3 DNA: TGCAGTGCTAGAGATAGGGGGGAGCCCCCCTACGAGCAGTACTTC.

The CDR3 nucleotides read TGTGCCAGCAGTTACTCGATCGTGTGGACGAGGGACACTGAAGCTTTCTTT. Protein: CASSYSIVWTRDTEAFF. J is TRBJ1-1 and V is TRBV6-5; D call uncertain. This CDR3 is built from 17 residues. Deletions cut 0 bases from V and 3 bases from J, with 17 bases between. Germline assignment: CDR1 MNHEY and CDR2 SVGAGI.

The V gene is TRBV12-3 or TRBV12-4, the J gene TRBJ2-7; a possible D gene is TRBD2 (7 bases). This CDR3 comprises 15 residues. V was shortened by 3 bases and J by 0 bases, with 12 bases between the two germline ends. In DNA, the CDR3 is TGTGCCAGCAGTTTCATAGGGGGGGCCTCCTACGAGCAGTACTTC. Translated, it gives CASSFIGGASYEQYF.

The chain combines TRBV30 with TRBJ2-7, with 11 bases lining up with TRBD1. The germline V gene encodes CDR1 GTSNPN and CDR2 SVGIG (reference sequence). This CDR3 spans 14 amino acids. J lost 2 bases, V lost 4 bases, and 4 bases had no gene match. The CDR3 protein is CAWNVGQGAYEQYF. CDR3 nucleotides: TGTGCCTGGAACGTGGGACAGGGGGCCTACGAGCAGTACTTC.

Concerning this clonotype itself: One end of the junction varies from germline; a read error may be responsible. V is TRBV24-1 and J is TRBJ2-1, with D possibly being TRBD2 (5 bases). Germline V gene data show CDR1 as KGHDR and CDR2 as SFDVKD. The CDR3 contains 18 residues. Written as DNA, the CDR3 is TGTGCCACCAGTGATTTGGGGGTAGCGCACACCGACTACAATGAGCATTTCTTC. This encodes CATSDLGVAHTDYNEHFF.

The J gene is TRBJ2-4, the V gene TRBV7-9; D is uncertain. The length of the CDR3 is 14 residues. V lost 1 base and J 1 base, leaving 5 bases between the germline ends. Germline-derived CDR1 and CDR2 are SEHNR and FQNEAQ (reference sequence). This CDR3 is CASSLDDAKNIQYF. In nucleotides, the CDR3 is TGTGCCAGCAGCTTAGATGACGCCAAAAACATTCAGTACTTC.

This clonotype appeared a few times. The CDR3 here is CASSFLAGTGELFF. The CDR3 bases are TGTGCCAGCAGTTTCCTAGCGGGAACCGGGGAGCTGTTTTTT. This chain links TRBV12-3 or TRBV12-4 with TRBJ2-2, with 9 positions matching TRBD2. The CDR3 length is 14 residues. Unmatched junction bases numbered 1, after V lost 3 bases and J lost 5 bases.

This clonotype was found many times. CDR3 sequence reads: CASSLGVLGPVSRYNEQFF. The CDR3 DNA sequence: TGTGCCAGCAGCTTGGGGGTTCTTGGACCAGTCTCCCGGTACAATGAGCAGTTCTTC. This chain uses TRBV5-6 with TRBJ2-1; D is ambiguous. This CDR3 region has 19 residues. V lost 0 bases, J lost 4 bases, and 23 bases lay in between. The V gene's germline CDR1 is SGHDT and CDR2 YYEEEE. Drawing the rest from reference TRBV5-6 and TRBJ2-1, the complete variable domain is DAGVTQSPTHLIKTRGQQVTLRCSPKSGHDTVSWYQQALGQGPQFIFQYYEEEERQRGNFPDRFSGHQFPNYSSELNVNALLLGDSALYLCASSLGVLGPVSRYNEQFFGPGTRLTVL.

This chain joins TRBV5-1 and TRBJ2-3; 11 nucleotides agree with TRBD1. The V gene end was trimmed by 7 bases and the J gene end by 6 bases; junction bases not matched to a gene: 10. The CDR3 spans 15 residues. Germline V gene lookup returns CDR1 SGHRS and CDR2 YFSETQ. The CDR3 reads CASRGGQGARDTQYF. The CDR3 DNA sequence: TGCGCCAGCCGAGGCGGACAGGGGGCGCGGGATACGCAGTATTTT.

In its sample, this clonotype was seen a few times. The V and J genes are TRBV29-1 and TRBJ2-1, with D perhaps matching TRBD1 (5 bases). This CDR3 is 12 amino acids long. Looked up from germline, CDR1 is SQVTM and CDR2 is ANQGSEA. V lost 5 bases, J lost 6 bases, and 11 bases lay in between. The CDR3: CSVLPDSNEQFF. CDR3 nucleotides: TGCAGCGTTCTACCCGACAGCAATGAGCAGTTCTTC.

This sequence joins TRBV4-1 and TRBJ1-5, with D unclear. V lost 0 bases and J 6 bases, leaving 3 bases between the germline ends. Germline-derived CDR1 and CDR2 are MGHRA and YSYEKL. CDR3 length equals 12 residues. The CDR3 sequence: CASSQDGQPQHF. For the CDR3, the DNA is TGCGCCAGCAGCCAAGATGGTCAGCCCCAGCATTTT.

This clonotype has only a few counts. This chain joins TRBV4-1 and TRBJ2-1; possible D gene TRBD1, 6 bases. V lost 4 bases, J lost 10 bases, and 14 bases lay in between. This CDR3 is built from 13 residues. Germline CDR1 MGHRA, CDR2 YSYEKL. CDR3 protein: CASSRVIQGEQFF. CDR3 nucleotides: TGCGCCAGCAGCCGAGTCATTCAGGGGGAGCAGTTCTTC.

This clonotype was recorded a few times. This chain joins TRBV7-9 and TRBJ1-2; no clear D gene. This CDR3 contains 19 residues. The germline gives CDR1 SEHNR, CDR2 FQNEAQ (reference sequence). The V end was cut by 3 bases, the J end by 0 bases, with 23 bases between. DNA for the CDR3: TGTGCCAGCAGCTTTACCCCAACGGATCCGGGAACCACTAACTATGGCTACACCTTC. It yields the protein CASSFTPTDPGTTNYGYTF. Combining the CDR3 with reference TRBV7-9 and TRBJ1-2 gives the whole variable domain DTGVSQNPRHKITKRGQNVTFRCDPISEHNRLYWYRQTLGQGPEFLTYFQNEAQLEKSRLLSDRFSAERPKGSFSTLEIQRTEQGDSAMYLCASSFTPTDPGTTNYGYTFGSGTRLTVV.

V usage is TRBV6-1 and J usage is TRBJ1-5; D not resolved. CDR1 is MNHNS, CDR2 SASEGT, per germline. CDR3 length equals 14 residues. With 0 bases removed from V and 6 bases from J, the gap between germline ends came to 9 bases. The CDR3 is CASSEAGKTQPQHF. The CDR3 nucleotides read TGTGCCAGCAGTGAAGCTGGAAAGACTCAGCCCCAGCATTTT.

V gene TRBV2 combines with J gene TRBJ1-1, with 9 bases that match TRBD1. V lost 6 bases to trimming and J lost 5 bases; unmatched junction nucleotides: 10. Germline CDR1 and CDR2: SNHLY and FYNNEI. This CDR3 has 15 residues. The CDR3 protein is CASRYGTGFRTEAFF. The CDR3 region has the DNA TGTGCCAGCAGGTACGGGACAGGGTTCCGGACTGAAGCTTTCTTT.

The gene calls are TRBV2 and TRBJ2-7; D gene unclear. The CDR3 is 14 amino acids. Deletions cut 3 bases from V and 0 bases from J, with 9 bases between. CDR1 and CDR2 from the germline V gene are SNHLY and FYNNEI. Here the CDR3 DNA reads TGTGCCAGCAGTGAGGGAAGGTTCTCCTACGAGCAGTACTTC. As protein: CASSEGRFSYEQYF.